This is a list of T cell receptor beta chains from one sample in a study of blood T cell repertoires in COVID-19. Data came from immunoSEQ multiplex PCR; TCRdb stores just in-frame clones and leaves some out. The sample consists of 98,000 or so clones, about 90% of them appearing once. Sequencing input: peripheral blood. These receptors all come from a man between 50 and 59 years old with acute or convalescent COVID-19. CDR3s include the opening cysteine and the closing phenylalanine or tryptophan.

J gene: TRBJ2-3
V gene: TRBV11-2
CDR3 protein: CASSSGGLALIDTQYF

J gene: TRBJ1-1
V gene: TRBV9
CDR3 protein: CASSIPTGVNTEAFF

J gene: TRBJ2-7
V gene: TRBV7-6
CDR3 protein: CASSLALAGWYEQYF

J gene: TRBJ1-2
V gene: TRBV7-9
CDR3 protein: CASSLGQGQGYTF

J gene: TRBJ1-2
V gene: TRBV9
CDR3 protein: CASSVGLGNYGYTF

J gene: TRBJ2-1
V gene: TRBV7-8
CDR3 protein: CASSRGMAVNEQFF

J gene: TRBJ1-6
V gene: TRBV6-5
CDR3 protein: CATVVPRGLNSPLHF

J gene: TRBJ1-5
V gene: TRBV7-9
CDR3 protein: CASSPDRVIQPQHF

J gene: TRBJ2-5
V gene: TRBV10-3
CDR3 protein: CAIRGSGSRETQYF

J gene: TRBJ2-1
V gene: TRBV11-3
CDR3 protein: CASSPASGRLDNEQFF

J gene: TRBJ1-2
V gene: TRBV30
CDR3 protein: CAWSMGHNYGYTF

J gene: TRBJ2-7
V gene: TRBV6-5
CDR3 protein: CASSRTSGYEQYF

J gene: TRBJ2-7
V gene: TRBV6-6
CDR3 protein: CASSSMPWYEQYF

J gene: TRBJ2-5
V gene: TRBV19
CDR3 protein: CASSIGVLGETQYF

J gene: TRBJ2-2
V gene: TRBV25-1
CDR3 protein: CASTPGHTGELFF